The clone carrying this T cell receptor (beta chain) came up once. Its antigen is currently unknown. Using immunoSEQ multiplex PCR, the repertoire was profiled, and TCRdb retains in-frame clones only, with some absent. This table has 75,000 to 100,000 clones, roughly four fifths appearing once. V lost 2 bases and J 6 bases, leaving 7 bases between the germline ends. The CDR3 contains 12 residues. Germline V gene lookup returns CDR1 SGHVS and CDR2 FQNEAQ. The data originate from a study of OX40 agonist ivuxolimab in advanced cancers. Study information: Patients with hepatocellular carcinoma, melanoma, renal cell or head and neck cancer made up the dose-escalation patients. Those enrolled were 82.7% male, with a mean age of roughly 62 years and ages from about 20 to 90. Regarding the study as a whole: Dose levels from 0.1 to 3.0 mg/kg saw CD4+ and CD8+ blood T cells expand clonally by week 6.

Blood draws occurred at baseline, cycle 4 day 1, and cycle 7 day 1. The source is an adult with an advanced solid tumor such as melanoma, head and neck, liver or kidney cancer. The V gene is TRBV7-8, the J gene TRBJ2-5, with D possibly being TRBD1 (5 bases). The material sequenced was CD4+ or CD8+ T cells sorted from blood, taken in a trial of the OX40 agonist ivuxolimab. CDR3 region: CASSLRGQTQYF. CDR3 nucleotides: TGTGCCAGCAGCTTAAGGGGCCAGACCCAGTACTTC.